The 16 T cell receptor beta chains below were found in one sample sequenced in a study of T cells in Graves' hyperthyroidism and ophthalmopathy (dated by TCRdb to between 2019 and 2020). Libraries came from multiplex PCR. The reads were generated on an Illumina HiSeq 2000. The TCR beta CDR3 regions were amplified from RNA transcripts. The first round of RT-PCR for the TCR CDR3 was performed with the HTBI primer set and the Qiagen OneStep RT-PCR kit. TCRdb reprocessing: public reads trimmed at Q25 with fastp, clones called with MiXCR, in-frame beta chains kept. CDR3 protein duplicates are merged, each entry listing the most common genes and DNA. Across this sample there are 450,000 to 650,000 distinct CDR3 sequences, with under 25% seen only once. Around 27% of the sample is in the top ten clones. Sequencing was done on a sample of blood. The receptor set was obtained from a man younger than 35 with Graves' hyperthyroidism.

The chain couples TRBV5-1 to TRBJ2-2; 13 nucleotides agree with TRBD2. The CDR3 sequence is 18 residues long. V gave up 5 bases and J gave up 2 bases; unmatched junction bases: 9. CDR1 and CDR2 from the germline V gene are SGHRS and YFSETQ. The CDR3: CASRYGLAGETNTGELFF. CDR3 DNA sequence: TGCGCCAGCAGATACGGACTAGCGGGGGAAACTAACACCGGGGAGCTGTTTTTT.

This clonotype was observed many times. The rearrangement joins TRBV11-2 to TRBJ2-7; the match to TRBD1 covers 8 bases. CDR1 and CDR2 from the germline V gene are SGHAT and FQNNGV. V was pared by 5 bases and J by 5 bases, with 8 bases of the junction left unmatched. The length of the CDR3 is 14 residues. CDR3 nucleotide sequence: TGTGCCAGCAGCCCGGGGACAGGCGGCGACGAGCAGTACTTC. Its protein is CASSPGTGGDEQYF. The full variable domain, with the rest looked up from reference TRBV11-2 and TRBJ2-7, is EAGVAQSPRYKIIEKRQSVAFWCNPISGHATLYWYQQILGQGPKLLIQFQNNGVVDDSQLPKDRFSAERLKGVDSTLKIQPAKLEDSAVYLCASSPGTGGDEQYFGPGTRLTVT.

This clonotype was recorded at least ten times. V usage is TRBV7-9 and J usage is TRBJ1-3; D is undetermined. The V and J ends lost 2 bases and 2 bases respectively, with 7 bases between them. The CDR3 is made up of 14 amino acids. Germline values: CDR1 SEHNR, CDR2 FQNEAQ (reference sequence). The CDR3 DNA sequence: TGTGCCAGCAGCTTAATAGGGACTGGAAACACCATATATTTT. Translation gives CASSLIGTGNTIYF.

At least ten counts were recorded for this clonotype. A junction end diverges from the germline sequence, so it may reflect a read error. The genes are TRBV5-1 and TRBJ1-2; TRBD1 matches at 7 bases. CDR1 is SGHRS, CDR2 YFSETQ, per germline. The CDR3 is 14 amino acids. The CDR3 bases are TGTGCCAGCAGGCCCGACAGGGCTAACTATGGCTACACCTTC. It yields the protein CASRPDRANYGYTF.

This clonotype was seen at least ten times. The V call is TRBV15, the J call TRBJ2-7; D might be TRBD1 (6 bases). Germline CDR1 and CDR2: LNHNV and YYDKDF (reference sequence). The CDR3 runs 13 residues. V dropped 3 bases and J dropped 6 bases, with 12 bases sitting between them. Here the CDR3 DNA reads TGTGCCACCAGCAGTACAGGGAGAAGCGAGCAGTACTTC. Protein: CATSSTGRSEQYF. The full variable domain, completed using reference TRBV15 and TRBJ2-7, is DAMVIQNPRYQVTQFGKPVTLSCSQTLNHNVMYWYQQKSSQAPKLLFHYYDKDFNNEADTPDNFQSRRPNTSFCFLDIRSPGLGDTAMYLCATSSTGRSEQYFGPGTRLTVT.

This clonotype was seen many times. The chain links TRBV27 to TRBJ2-2; D is possibly TRBD2 (6 bases). Germline V gene sequence: CDR1 MNHEY, CDR2 SMNVEV (reference sequence). With 2 bases removed from V and 4 bases from J, the gap between germline ends came to 11 bases. The CDR3 has 15 amino acids. CDR3 sequence reads: CASSLRGGTTGELFF. The CDR3 DNA is TGTGCCAGCAGTTTACGTGGGGGGACCACCGGGGAGCTGTTTTTT.

The chain is built from TRBV11-1 and TRBJ2-6, with a possible D match to TRBD1 (6 bases). This CDR3 region has 17 residues. From germline, CDR1 is SGHAT and CDR2 FQDESV (reference sequence). The V gene lost 1 base and the J gene lost 0 bases, with 10 bases spanning the gap. This chain's CDR3 is CASSLGDTLSGANVLTF. The CDR3 DNA sequence: TGTGCCAGCAGCTTAGGGGACACCCTCTCTGGGGCCAACGTCCTGACTTTC.

This clonotype was recorded at least ten times. The chain carries TRBV28 and TRBJ1-2; D ambiguous. This CDR3 comprises 12 residues. Germline V gives CDR1 MDHEN, CDR2 SYDVKM. V gave up 2 bases and J gave up 6 bases, with 7 bases separating them. DNA for the CDR3: TGTGCCAGCAGTTTAGGGTACGATGGCTACACCTTC. Translating gives CASSLGYDGYTF.

The V and J genes are TRBV25-1 and TRBJ2-7; weak D call: TRBD1 (6 bases). The CDR3 spans 14 residues. Trimming pared 3 bases from V and 3 bases from J, leaving 12 bases between. In germline, CDR1 is MGHDK, CDR2 SYGVNS. CDR3 coding DNA: TGTGCCAGCAGTGATAGGGGGATGAGCTACGAGCAGTACTTC. The encoded protein is CASSDRGMSYEQYF.

This clonotype came up many times. The genes are TRBV6-1 and TRBJ2-5, with D possibly being TRBD2 (6 bases). V was shortened by 2 bases and J by 5 bases, with 9 bases between the two germline ends. The CDR3 sequence is 13 residues long. CDR1 is MNHNS and CDR2 is SASEGT in the germline V gene. The DNA for the CDR3 is TGTGCCAGCAGTGAACTAGCGTCGGAGACCCAGTACTTC. Encoded protein: CASSELASETQYF.

This clonotype was counted a few times. The V gene is TRBV2, the J gene TRBJ2-7; D remains unclear. The CDR3 covers 15 residues. The germline CDR1 and CDR2 sequences are SNHLY and FYNNEI. V lost 4 bases to trimming and J lost 2 bases, with 15 bases between them. CDR3 loop: CASSGLVENPYEQYF. In DNA, the CDR3 is TGTGCCAGCAGTGGCCTGGTGGAAAACCCCTACGAGCAGTACTTC.

This clonotype was seen only a few times. The genes are TRBV29-1 and TRBJ1-1; no definite D call. The CDR3 runs 12 residues. Between the trimmed V and J ends, which lost 3 bases and 0 bases, there was a span of 5 bases. Per the germline V gene, CDR1 is SQVTM and CDR2 is ANQGSEA. CDR3 DNA: TGCAGCGTTGACAGCGTGAACACTGAAGCTTTCTTT. This codes for CSVDSVNTEAFF.

This clonotype was seen a few times. This chain connects TRBV7-2 to TRBJ1-2; no clear D gene. The germline CDR1 and CDR2 sequences are SGHTA and FQGNSA. V was shortened by 5 bases and J by 2 bases, with 15 bases between the two germline ends. CDR3 length: 15 residues. The CDR3 reads CASSLREIPNYGYTF. DNA of the CDR3: TGTGCCAGCAGCCTCCGGGAGATACCCAACTATGGCTACACCTTC.

This clonotype was seen at least ten times. The chain combines TRBV2 with TRBJ2-4; TRBD2 aligns across 16 bases. V was clipped by 6 bases and J by 0 bases; unmatched bases: 14. The CDR3 spans 21 residues. Germline V gene sequence: CDR1 SNHLY, CDR2 FYNNEI. As DNA, the CDR3 is TGTGCCAGCAGACCTTTCTGGGGGACTAGCGGGGGGGCTGGAGCCAAAAACATTCAGTACTTC. Its translation: CASRPFWGTSGGAGAKNIQYF.

The chain recombines TRBV28 with TRBJ2-7, with TRBD2 identical over 7 bases. Losses at the gene ends were 7 bases for V and 2 bases for J; bases not matched to a gene: 5. The CDR3 loop spans 13 amino acids. CDR1 is MDHEN, CDR2 SYDVKM, per germline. CDR3: CASTWGGAYEQYF. The CDR3 DNA sequence: TGTGCCAGCACCTGGGGGGGGGCCTACGAGCAGTACTTC.

The V gene is TRBV12-3 or TRBV12-4, the J gene TRBJ1-1; weak D call: TRBD1 (6 bases). The CDR3 spans 14 residues. Between the trimmed V and J ends, which lost 3 bases and 1 base, there was a span of 9 bases. The CDR3 DNA reads TGTGCCAGCAGTTTTGGGACAACGAACACTGAAGCTTTCTTT. Protein sequence: CASSFGTTNTEAFF.